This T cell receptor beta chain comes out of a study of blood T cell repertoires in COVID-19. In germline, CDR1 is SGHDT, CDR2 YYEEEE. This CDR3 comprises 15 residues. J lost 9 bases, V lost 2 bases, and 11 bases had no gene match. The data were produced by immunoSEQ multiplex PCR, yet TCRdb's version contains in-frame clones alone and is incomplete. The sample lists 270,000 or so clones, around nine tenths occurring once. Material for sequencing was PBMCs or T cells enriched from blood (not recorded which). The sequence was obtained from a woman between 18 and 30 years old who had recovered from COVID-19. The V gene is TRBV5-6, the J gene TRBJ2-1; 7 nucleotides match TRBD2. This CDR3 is CASSFRTRTTTEQFF. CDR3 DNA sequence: TGTGCCAGCAGCTTTAGGACTAGAACCACCACTGAGCAGTTCTTC.